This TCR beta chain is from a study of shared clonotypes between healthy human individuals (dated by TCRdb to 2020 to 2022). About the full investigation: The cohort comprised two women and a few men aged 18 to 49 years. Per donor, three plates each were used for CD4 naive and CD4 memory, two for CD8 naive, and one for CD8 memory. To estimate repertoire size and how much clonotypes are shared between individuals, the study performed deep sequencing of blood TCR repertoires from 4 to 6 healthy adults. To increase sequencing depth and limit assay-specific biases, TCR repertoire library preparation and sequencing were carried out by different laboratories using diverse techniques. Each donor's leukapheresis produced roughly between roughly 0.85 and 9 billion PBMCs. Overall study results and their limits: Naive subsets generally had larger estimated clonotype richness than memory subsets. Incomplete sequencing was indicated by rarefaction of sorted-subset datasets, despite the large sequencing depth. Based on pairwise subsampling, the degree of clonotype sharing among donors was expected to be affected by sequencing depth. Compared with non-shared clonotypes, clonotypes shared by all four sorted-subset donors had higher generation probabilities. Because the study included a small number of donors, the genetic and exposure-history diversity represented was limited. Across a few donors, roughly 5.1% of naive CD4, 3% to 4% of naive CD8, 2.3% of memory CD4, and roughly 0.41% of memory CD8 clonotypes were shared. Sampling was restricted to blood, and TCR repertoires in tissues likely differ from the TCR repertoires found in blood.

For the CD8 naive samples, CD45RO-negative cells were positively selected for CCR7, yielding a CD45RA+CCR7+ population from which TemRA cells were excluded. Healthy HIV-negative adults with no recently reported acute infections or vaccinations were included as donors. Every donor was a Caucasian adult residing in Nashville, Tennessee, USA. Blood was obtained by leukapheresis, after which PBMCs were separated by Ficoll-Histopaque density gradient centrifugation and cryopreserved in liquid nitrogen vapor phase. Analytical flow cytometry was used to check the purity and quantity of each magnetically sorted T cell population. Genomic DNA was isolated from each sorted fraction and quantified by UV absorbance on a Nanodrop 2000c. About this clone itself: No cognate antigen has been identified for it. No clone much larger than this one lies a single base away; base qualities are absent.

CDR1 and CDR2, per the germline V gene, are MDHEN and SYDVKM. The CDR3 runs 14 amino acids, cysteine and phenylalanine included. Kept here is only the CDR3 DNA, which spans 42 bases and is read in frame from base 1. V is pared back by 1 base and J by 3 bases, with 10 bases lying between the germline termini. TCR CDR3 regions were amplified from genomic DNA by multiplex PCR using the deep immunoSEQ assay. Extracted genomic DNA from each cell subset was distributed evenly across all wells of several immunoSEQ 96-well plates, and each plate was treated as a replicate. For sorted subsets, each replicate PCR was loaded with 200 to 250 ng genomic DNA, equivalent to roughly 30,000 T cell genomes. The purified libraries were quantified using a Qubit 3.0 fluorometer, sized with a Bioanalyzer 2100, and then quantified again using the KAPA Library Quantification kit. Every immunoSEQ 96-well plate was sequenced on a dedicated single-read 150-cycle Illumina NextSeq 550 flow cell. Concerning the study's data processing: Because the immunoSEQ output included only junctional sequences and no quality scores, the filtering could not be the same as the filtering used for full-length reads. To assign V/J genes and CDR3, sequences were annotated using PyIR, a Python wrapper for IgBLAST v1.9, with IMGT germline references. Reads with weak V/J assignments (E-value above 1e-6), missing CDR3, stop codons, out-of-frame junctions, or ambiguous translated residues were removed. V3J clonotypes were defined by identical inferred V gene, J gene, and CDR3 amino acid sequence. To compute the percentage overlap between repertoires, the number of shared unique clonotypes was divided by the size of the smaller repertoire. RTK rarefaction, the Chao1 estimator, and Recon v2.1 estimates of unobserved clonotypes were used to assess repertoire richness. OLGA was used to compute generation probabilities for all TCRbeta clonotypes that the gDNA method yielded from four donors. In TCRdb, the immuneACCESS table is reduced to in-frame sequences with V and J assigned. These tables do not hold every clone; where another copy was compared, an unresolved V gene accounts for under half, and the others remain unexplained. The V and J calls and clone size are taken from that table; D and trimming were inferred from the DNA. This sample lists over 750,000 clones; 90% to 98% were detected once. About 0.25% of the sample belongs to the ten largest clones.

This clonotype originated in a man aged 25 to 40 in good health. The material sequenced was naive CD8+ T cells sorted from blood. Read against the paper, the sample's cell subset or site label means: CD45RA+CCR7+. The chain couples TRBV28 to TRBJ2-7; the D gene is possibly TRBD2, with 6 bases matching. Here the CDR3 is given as CASSLSGLSYEQYF. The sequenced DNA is TGTGCCAGCAGTTTATCGGGACTCAGCTACGAGCAGTACTTC.